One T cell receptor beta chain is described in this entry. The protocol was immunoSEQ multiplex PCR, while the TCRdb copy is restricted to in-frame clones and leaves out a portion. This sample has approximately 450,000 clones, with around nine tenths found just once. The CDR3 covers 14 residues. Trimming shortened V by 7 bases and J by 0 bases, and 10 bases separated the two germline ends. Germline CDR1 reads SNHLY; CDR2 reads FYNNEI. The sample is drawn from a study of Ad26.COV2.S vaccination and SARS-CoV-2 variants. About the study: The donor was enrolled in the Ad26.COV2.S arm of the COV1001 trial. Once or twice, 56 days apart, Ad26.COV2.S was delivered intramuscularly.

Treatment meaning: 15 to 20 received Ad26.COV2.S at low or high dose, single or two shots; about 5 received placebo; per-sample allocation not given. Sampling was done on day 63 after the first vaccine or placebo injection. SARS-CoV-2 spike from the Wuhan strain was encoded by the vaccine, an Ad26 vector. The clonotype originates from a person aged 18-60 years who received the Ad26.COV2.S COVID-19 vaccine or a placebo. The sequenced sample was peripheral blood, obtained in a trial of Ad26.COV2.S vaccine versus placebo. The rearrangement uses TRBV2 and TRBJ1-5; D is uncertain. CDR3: CASNGPNSNQPQHF. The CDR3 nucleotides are TGTGCCAGCAATGGACCGAATAGCAATCAGCCCCAGCATTTT.